Listed here are 18 T cell receptor beta chains from one sample, sequenced in a study of immune evolution from preneoplasia to lung adenocarcinoma. Sequencing was performed with immunoSEQ multiplex PCR; in TCRdb, only in-frame clones are kept and a portion is missing. The profile covers about 9,900 clones, with 85% to 90% appearing a single time and less than 3.5% taken by the ten largest. What was sequenced was FFPE invasive lung adenocarcinoma tissue. The receptors here all came from a person aged 70 to 85 with invasive lung adenocarcinoma. Some clones in this sample may be carry-over from other donors' samples.

This clone was observed a single time. The V call is TRBV7-3, the J call TRBJ2-3; D not certain. Per germline, CDR1 SGHTA and CDR2 FQGTGA. V was shortened by 2 bases and J by 1 base, with 4 bases between the two germline ends. CDR3 length: 13 amino acids. The CDR3 coding sequence is TGTGCCAGCAGCTTAGGGGGCACAGATACGCAGTATTTT. This translates into CASSLGGTDTQYF.

The chain joins TRBV28 to TRBJ2-3; D is uncertain. CDR3 length: 13 residues. Germline V gives CDR1 MDHEN, CDR2 SYDVKM. Trimming removed 6 bases from V and 1 base from J, with 8 bases in between. The chain's CDR3 is CASSRPGTDTQYF. DNA for the CDR3: TGTGCCAGCAGCCGCCCGGGCACAGATACGCAGTATTTT. The full variable domain, completed using reference TRBV28 and TRBJ2-3, is DVKVTQSSRYLVKRTGEKVFLECVQDMDHENMFWYRQDPGLGLRLIYFSYDVKMKEKGDIPEGYSVSREKKERFSLILESASTNQTSMYLCASSRPGTDTQYFGPGTRLTVL.

This chain connects TRBV29-1 to TRBJ2-1; the match to TRBD2 covers 7 bases. Per germline, CDR1 SQVTM and CDR2 ANQGSEA. The V gene end was trimmed by 4 bases and the J gene end by 3 bases; junction bases not matched to a gene: 3. The CDR3 spans 13 residues. The DNA for the CDR3 is TGCAGCGTTGGGGGGGGAATCTACAATGAGCAGTTCTTC. Encoded protein: CSVGGGIYNEQFF.

The V call is TRBV6-5, the J call TRBJ1-3, with D unresolved. The CDR3 has 14 amino acids. The germline V gene has CDR1 MNHEY and CDR2 SVGAGI. V lost 0 bases and J 2 bases, leaving 5 bases between the germline ends. The CDR3 spells CASSYSATGNTIYF. Written as DNA, the CDR3 is TGTGCCAGCAGTTACTCGGCCACTGGAAACACCATATATTTT.

The V call is TRBV13, the J call TRBJ2-7, with TRBD1 matching 7 bases. V lost 4 bases to trimming and J lost 4 bases; unmatched junction nucleotides: 4. The CDR3 runs to 13 residues. Germline V gene sequence: CDR1 PRHDT, CDR2 FYEKMQ (reference sequence). The CDR3 here is CASSSRQGYEQYF. Written as DNA, the CDR3 is TGTGCCAGCAGCTCCCGACAGGGTTACGAGCAGTACTTC.

The chain links TRBV11-2 to TRBJ2-1; unclear D gene. This CDR3 has 16 amino acids. Trimming pared 0 bases from V and 2 bases from J, leaving 11 bases between. CDR1 is SGHAT, CDR2 FQNNGV, per germline. In nucleotides, the CDR3 is TGTGCCAGCAGCTTAGACTCGGCAGGCACCTACAATGAGCAGTTCTTC. Its protein is CASSLDSAGTYNEQFF.

The chain links TRBV18 to TRBJ2-5, with TRBD1 matching over 8 bases. The CDR3 runs 14 residues. Germline V gene lookup returns CDR1 KGHSH and CDR2 LQKENI. The J segment lost 3 bases and the V segment lost 6 bases, leaving 6 bases of the junction unmatched. CDR3 sequence reads: CASSGTGKEETQYF. The CDR3 DNA is TGTGCCAGCTCTGGGACAGGCAAAGAAGAGACCCAGTACTTC.

This clone was detected a few times. The J gene is TRBJ1-2, the V gene TRBV29-1; 8 bases agree with TRBD1. Trimming at V came to 3 bases and at J to 8 bases, leaving 8 bases not matched to a gene. CDR1 and CDR2 from the germline V gene are SQVTM and ANQGSEA. The CDR3 contains 13 residues. CDR3 DNA: TGCAGCGTTGAGGCCCAGGGGGCGGGGGGCTACACCTTC. This sequence encodes CSVEAQGAGGYTF.

The V and J genes are TRBV29-1 and TRBJ2-5; TRBD1 agrees at 7 bases. The CDR3 is 14 amino acids. Germline V gives CDR1 SQVTM, CDR2 ANQGSEA. J lost 2 bases, V lost 4 bases, and 7 bases had no gene match. DNA of the CDR3: TGCAGCGTTGGGTCAGGGACAGCTCAAGAGACCCAGTACTTC. Translation: CSVGSGTAQETQYF.

This clone was found once. The V gene is TRBV13, the J gene TRBJ2-7; no clear D gene. CDR1 and CDR2 (germline): PRHDT, FYEKMQ (reference sequence). The CDR3 is 14 amino acids. Trimming took off 3 bases at V and 2 bases at J, with 11 bases between the two ends. The CDR3 DNA sequence: TGTGCCAGCAGCTTCGCGGAGATCGCCTACGAGCAGTACTTC. Encoded protein: CASSFAEIAYEQYF.

The chain couples TRBV5-1 to TRBJ2-1; 9 positions match TRBD2. The CDR3 runs 16 residues. Losses at the gene ends were 1 base for V and 11 bases for J; bases not matched to a gene: 13. Germline V lookup: CDR1 SGHRS, CDR2 YFSETQ. CDR3 nucleotides: TGCGCCAGCAGCTTGCTTACCGGGACTAGCCTGGGGAAGCAGTTCTTC. Its protein is CASSLLTGTSLGKQFF.

This chain uses TRBV28 with TRBJ1-2; the D gene is possibly TRBD1 (6 bases). The CDR3 totals 13 residues. Germline V gene sequence: CDR1 MDHEN, CDR2 SYDVKM. V lost 4 bases and J lost 7, with 13 bases in between. The CDR3, as DNA: TGTGCCAGCAGTTCTATGGACAGACCTGGCTACACCTTC. This encodes CASSSMDRPGYTF.

The chain employs TRBV25-1 and TRBJ2-2; TRBD1 agrees at 7 bases. V shed 4 bases and J 0 bases; nucleotides not matched to a gene: 8. The length of the CDR3 is 17 residues. Germline V gene lookup returns CDR1 MGHDK and CDR2 SYGVNS. The CDR3 reads CASSGFRQGTNTGELFF. CDR3 bases: TGTGCCAGCAGTGGATTTCGACAGGGCACGAACACCGGGGAGCTGTTTTTT.

The chain is built from TRBV30 and TRBJ1-2; D is ambiguous. V was trimmed by 1 base and J by 3 bases, leaving 6 bases between them. Germline CDR1 and CDR2: GTSNPN and SVGIG (reference sequence). The CDR3 is made up of 12 amino acids. The CDR3 coding sequence is TGTGCCTGGAGTGCCAGCGACTATGGCTACACCTTC. It translates to CAWSASDYGYTF.

The CDR3 DNA is TGTGCCAGCAGCTTAGGGGCCACGGGGGTGAACACTGAAGCTTTCTTT. Its translation is CASSLGATGVNTEAFF. The chain is built from TRBV11-2 and TRBJ1-1; tentative D call: TRBD1 (5 bases). V lost 1 base to trimming and J lost 0 bases, with 12 bases between them. The V gene's germline CDR1 is SGHAT and CDR2 FQNNGV. The CDR3 has 16 amino acids.

This clone was counted once. The genes are TRBV28 and TRBJ2-7; 12 nucleotides match TRBD1. J lost 9 bases, V lost 6 bases, and 12 bases had no gene match. The CDR3 is 15 amino acids. Germline-derived CDR1 and CDR2 are MDHEN and SYDVKM. In nucleotides, the CDR3 is TGTGCCAGCAGCTTACCGGGACAGGGGGCGCAAGGGCAGTACTTC. Amino acids: CASSLPGQGAQGQYF.

The sample holds one count of this clone. The chain combines TRBV6-6 with TRBJ1-4; D is ambiguous. The CDR3 has 14 residues. Deletions cut 6 bases from V and 8 bases from J, with 16 bases between. Germline lookup yields CDR1 MNHNY and CDR2 SVGAGI (reference sequence). The CDR3 protein is CASSPASGWEKLFF. The DNA of the CDR3 is TGTGCCAGCAGCCCGGCCTCGGGTTGGGAAAAACTGTTTTTT.

The gene calls are TRBV2 and TRBJ2-1; D may be TRBD1 (6 bases). Germline V gene lookup returns CDR1 SNHLY and CDR2 FYNNEI. V shed 10 bases and J shed 6 bases, with 16 bases lying between them. CDR3 length: 13 residues. In DNA form, the CDR3 reads TGTGCCAAATCCGGGACAATTGGCAATGAGCAGTTCTTC. Its protein is CAKSGTIGNEQFF. The full variable domain, its missing parts supplied by reference TRBV2 and TRBJ2-1, is EPEVTQTPSHQVTQMGQEVILRCVPISNHLYFYWYRQILGQKVEFLVSFYNNEISEKSEIFDDQFSVERPDGSNFTLKIRSTKLEDSAMYFCAKSGTIGNEQFFGPGTRLTVL.